Below, 7 T cell receptor beta chains from the same sample are listed, as sequenced in a study of T cell changes during pregnancy in multiple sclerosis. Data came from immunoSEQ multiplex PCR; TCRdb stores just in-frame clones and leaves some out. The sample lists approximately 30,000 clones; around nine tenths were seen once. The source material was CD8+ T cells from peripheral blood mononuclear cells, sampled in the second trimester of pregnancy. The origin of the receptors is a female donor with multiple sclerosis, enrolled in a pregnancy study.

This chain connects TRBV6-1 to TRBJ1-1, with 8 bases lining up with TRBD1. V was clipped by 3 bases and J by 1 base; unmatched bases: 1. CDR1 and CDR2 from the germline V gene are MNHNS and SASEGT. This CDR3 has 14 residues. The CDR3 loop is CASSEGQENTEAFF. The DNA for the CDR3 is TGTGCCAGCAGTGAGGGACAGGAGAACACTGAAGCTTTCTTT.

The chain links TRBV7-2 to TRBJ1-1, with 8 bases aligning to TRBD1. Per the germline V gene, CDR1 is SGHTA and CDR2 is FQGNSA. The CDR3 is made up of 17 amino acids. Unmatched junction bases numbered 14, after V lost 5 bases and J lost 3 bases. The CDR3 is CASSPRTGNAVDTEAFF. The CDR3 coding sequence is TGTGCCAGCAGCCCCCGGACAGGGAATGCTGTGGACACTGAAGCTTTCTTT.

The gene calls are TRBV6-1 and TRBJ1-5; TRBD1 matches 8 bases. CDR3 length: 13 amino acids. Trimming cost V 4 bases and J 5 bases; bases outside gene matches: 1. Germline assignment: CDR1 MNHNS and CDR2 SASEGT. The DNA for the CDR3 is TGTGCCAGCAGTGCAGGGGGCCATCAGCCCCAGCATTTT. It is translated as CASSAGGHQPQHF.

This chain links TRBV10-3 with TRBJ1-6; D perhaps matches TRBD1 (5 bases). Trimming left V 3 bases short and J 8 bases short, with 20 bases between. The CDR3 is 17 amino acids. Germline values: CDR1 ENHRY, CDR2 SYGVKD. CDR3 sequence: CAISELPDPTQDSPLHF. Written as DNA, the CDR3 is TGTGCCATCAGTGAACTTCCTGATCCGACACAGGATTCACCCCTCCACTTT.

This clone has just a few counts. This chain joins TRBV14 and TRBJ1-2; 7 bases match TRBD1. Germline CDR1 SGHDN, CDR2 FVKESK. After removal of 6 bases from V and 4 bases from J, the junction contained 5 bases not matched to a gene. This CDR3 has 13 residues. The CDR3 bases are TGTGCCAGCAGACGGACAGGTCGCTATGGCTACACCTTC. Translation: CASRRTGRYGYTF.

The V gene is TRBV28, the J gene TRBJ1-1; no clear D gene. The V gene lost 2 bases and the J gene lost 2 bases, with 15 bases spanning the gap. There are 16 residues in the CDR3. CDR1 MDHEN and CDR2 SYDVKM come from the germline V gene. The CDR3 region is CASSLPPQIYNTEAFF. The CDR3 DNA reads TGTGCCAGCAGTTTACCCCCACAGATATACAACACTGAAGCTTTCTTT. Full variable domain (rest looked up from reference TRBV28 and TRBJ1-1): DVKVTQSSRYLVKRTGEKVFLECVQDMDHENMFWYRQDPGLGLRLIYFSYDVKMKEKGDIPEGYSVSREKKERFSLILESASTNQTSMYLCASSLPPQIYNTEAFFGQGTRLTVV.

The chain employs TRBV19 and TRBJ1-5; D is possibly TRBD1 (6 bases). Trimming removed 5 bases from V and 4 bases from J, with 21 bases in between. Germline loops: CDR1 LNHDA, CDR2 SQIVND (reference sequence). This CDR3 contains 17 residues. The CDR3 reads CASSPLLQGGGNQPQHF. CDR3 DNA sequence: TGTGCCAGTAGTCCTCTTTTACAGGGCGGTGGGAATCAGCCCCAGCATTTT.